This T cell receptor beta chain was profiled in a study of cytomegalovirus exposure and HLA in healthy donors (dated by TCRdb to between 2016 and 2019). Background on the whole study: According to an earlier analysis of 587 of the donors, about 180 million T cells yielded some 110 million unique TCR beta sequences and less than 300 Gb of sequence data. Around 320 gigabases of sequencing data and some 85 million unique TCR sequences were included in an early release covering 550 to 650 HLA-typed donors. Among the approximately 430 genotyped donors, approximately 76% belonged to the genetic ancestry cluster associated with self-reported Caucasian donors. The study aimed to test whether signatures of past pathogen exposure could be identified by cataloging public T cell receptors. Using immunosequencing, the study profiled T cell repertoires from 500 to 800 subjects and related those repertoires to cytomegalovirus serostatus. In addition to the first cohort of 666 subjects, a separate validation cohort of 120 different subjects was used. To predict cytomegalovirus infection status, the study brought together high-throughput TCR immunosequencing, statistical association of individual TCRs with disease status, and machine learning. In a later analysis, previously published TCR beta repertoires from 666 donors were re-analyzed and high-resolution HLA genotyping was added so that TCR occurrence patterns could be studied. In the later analysis, no new phenotypic data were used to find candidate immune exposures; instead, reliance was placed on TCR beta sequences and their occurrence across donors. In an earlier analysis of over 550 of the donors, high-throughput TCR beta sequencing was used to judge whether each TCR beta V gene segment behaved as functional or pseudogenic. Donor age, sex, ethnicity and CMV serostatus were collected together with the repertoire data. A later genetic analysis used genome-wide SNP genotypes for about 60% of the roughly 670 donors, treating that subset as a discovery cohort. Every repertoire in the discovery cohort had been generated on one and the same sequencing platform. Class I and class II HLA loci were covered by the typing at four-digit resolution. The number of donors typed differed by locus, with about 629-630 for A, B, C, DRB1 and DQB1, roughly 520 for DQA1, 606 for DPA1, and under 490 for DPB1. Because of strong linkage in the cohort, roughly five DR-DQ haplotypes were treated as single units for association and clustering. On average, roughly 200,000 unique TCR beta nucleotide sequences were sequenced per donor among 300 to 500 genotyped donors of the cohort, with about 19% of those sequences being non-productive.

The cohort comprised fewer than 700 healthy bone marrow donors. At the time of sampling, all cohort members were nominally healthy, though unrecorded immune exposures were likely present. The donor was CMV seronegative and belonged to the group of 350 to 400 seronegative cohort members. A peripheral blood sample was provided by each donor, and peripheral blood mononuclear cells were used for TCR beta sequencing. The Qiagen DNeasy Blood Extraction Kit was used to extract genomic DNA from the blood cell samples. Including cysteine and phenylalanine, the CDR3 has 14 amino acids. This entry keeps only the CDR3 DNA: 42 bases, framed from base 1. The germline V gene encodes CDR1 PRHDT and CDR2 FYEKMQ (reference sequence). V is pared back by 0 bases and J by 3 bases, with 8 bases lying between the germline termini. As to this clone: It lacks a known antigen. Base qualities are not at hand, and no much larger clone is one base apart.

Library preparation was by the immunoSEQ multiplex PCR assay. A mixture of 60 forward primers for TCR Vbeta segments and 13 reverse primers for TCR Jbeta segments was used in the multiplex PCR. The CDR3 region of rearranged TCR beta genes was amplified from genomic DNA with a multiplex PCR assay. On the Illumina HiSeq System, the amplified TCR beta libraries were sequenced as 87-base-pair reads. For the original study's pipeline: Across the roughly 700 repertoires, a later analysis counted 60 million to 90 million unique TCR beta chains, roughly 11 million of which were shared by at least two donors. To remove PCR and sequencing errors, raw reads were error-corrected and collapsed into unique sequences using a nearest-neighbor algorithm that merged closely related sequences. To assign V, D and J gene segments, CDR3 sequences were aligned to IMGT reference sequences. For a sequence to be retained, a match of at least six nucleotides was required to both a V gene segment and a J gene segment. Rearrangements were called productive when the CDR3 lacked stop codons and stayed in frame with V and J; all others were non-productive. CDR3 was defined according to IMGT convention as the region running from the second conserved V-encoded cysteine to the conserved J-encoded phenylalanine. The earlier analysis of some 600 of the donors excluded sequences that lacked an unambiguous match to a single V gene segment. An earlier analysis of 450 to 650 of the donors called V segments functional above 56.7% productive rearrangements and segregating when the between-donor standard deviation exceeded 5%. A statistical classification framework was built to diagnose cytomegalovirus status from the catalog of TCR beta chain sequences. In a later analysis, V and J genes were assigned by comparing TCR nucleotide sequences against IMGT/GENE-DB human TR gene sequences. A later analysis assigned CDR3 sequences and most-parsimonious VDJ recombination scenarios with the TCRdist pipeline. In a later analysis, each TCR beta chain was defined by its CDR3 amino acid sequence together with its V-gene family, and reads lacking a unique V-gene family were excluded. A later analysis removed roughly 590 highly shared, low-generation-probability nucleotide sequences to deal with suspected cross-contamination and a sequencing artifact. In a later analysis, a clonal expansion index for each public chain was calculated from normalized within-repertoire ranks of inferred template counts. In a later analysis, generation probabilities were computed with a VDJ recombination model fitted to out-of-frame rearrangements, and the resulting probabilities were checked against IGoR. A later analysis scored TCR-TCR, TCR-HLA and TCR-CMV co-occurrence with hypergeometric tests, applying a repertoire-size bias correction to TCR pairs. To estimate false discovery rates, a later analysis permuted the HLA or CMV assignments 20 times. In a later analysis, co-occurring TCRs were grouped using DBSCAN, and TCRdist sequence similarity was added for clustering within HLA-allele-positive subsets. Repertoires with fewer than 30,000 or more than 120,000 public chains were left out of co-occurrence clustering, as were five repertoires with anomalous nucleotide sharing. TCRdb stores this immuneACCESS table with in-frame sequences only. Part of the clones is absent; in the studies checked, under half of the shortfall reflects unresolved V genes, and no reason is known for the rest. The V and J calls and clone size come from that table; D and trimming were worked out from the DNA. The sample has approximately 210,000 clones on record, 81% of them singletons. 1.5% to 2% of the sample is in the top ten clones.

Study-wide findings and limitations: Cytomegalovirus status was reported to be diagnosed by the classifier with high specificity and sensitivity in both the original and validation cohorts. A total of 150 to 200 TCR beta chains were listed by the study as associated with cytomegalovirus. A further reported finding was that TCR beta sequences accurately predicted the HLA-A and HLA-B alleles for most subjects in the first cohort. In this cohort, only TCR beta chains were sequenced, and detectable features were limited by the absence of alpha or paired-chain data. The 87-base-pair reads could not distinguish some IMGT-functional V segments, including TRBV6-2 and TRBV6-3, so those segments were excluded. The sequencing pipeline was judged likely to have produced a cluster of highly shared sequence variants as a technical artifact. Because some donors lacked HLA typing at each locus, the association tests relied only on the typed subset. Most CMV-associated TCR beta chains appeared to be HLA-restricted in a later analysis, and the HLA associations seemed to be driven largely by CMV exposure. A few of the identified cytomegalovirus-associated TCR beta chains were confirmed in vitro to be specific for cytomegalovirus antigens. In a later genetic analysis, a missense DCLRE1C variant was associated with V-gene and J-gene trimming of TCR beta chains, and the association was replicated in an independent cohort. According to a later analysis, parvovirus B19, influenza, CMV and Epstein-Barr virus appeared linked to several top co-occurrence clusters. Because counts were too low, seventeen rarely observed V segments, including chromosome 9 orphons, were excluded from the earlier analysis of 587 of the donors. In a later analysis, some 17,000 TCR beta sequences were associated with specific HLA alleles at a false discovery rate of 0.05. The presence/absence analyses assumed that sequencing depth was roughly uniform across donors, and that assumption may not be true. In an earlier analysis of some 500 of the donors, most TCR beta V segments appeared in productive rearrangements about 87% or about 30% of the time, broadly matching IMGT annotations. When HLA alleles, especially DR and DQ, strongly co-occurred, attributing TCR associations to individual alleles was difficult. Compared with equally common non-associated chains, HLA-associated TCR beta chains in a later analysis were more clonally expanded and had lower generation probabilities. For the cohort, immune exposure information was limited to CMV serostatus. According to the authors, the approach could potentially be generalized to other disease states and immunological phenotypes. A later analysis found that TCR association rates varied across HLA loci, with DRB1 alleles showing the most associated TCRs and HLA-C alleles the fewest. A later genetic analysis reported fewer N-insertions in productive TCRs among donors in an Asian-associated ancestry cluster than the approximately 670-donor mean. Most TCR sequences were seen in very few donors, while some public TCRs were found in many individuals. Linkage disequilibrium might explain the correlated functional status among segregating V segments, but an unknown experimental factor could not be ruled out.

The rearranged chain carries TRBV13 and TRBJ1-1, with TRBD1 perhaps the D gene, on 6 matching bases. The sequencing sample was made of PBMCs. The TCR was taken from a man between 18 and 29 years old in good health and CMV-seronegative. The nucleotides read TGTGCCAGCAGCTTAGGCACAGGGTACACTGAAGCTTTCTTT. It codes for CASSLGTGYTEAFF.